Below are 19 T cell receptor beta chains sequenced from a single sample in a study of T cell changes during pregnancy in multiple sclerosis. TCRdb's table, derived via immunoSEQ multiplex PCR, lists solely in-frame clones and lacks some. The data show approximately 66,000 clones, over 80% seen once. Sequenced here: peripheral blood, sampled in the third trimester of pregnancy. The receptors were sampled from a female donor in good health, enrolled as a control in a pregnancy study.

The rearrangement uses TRBV5-1 and TRBJ2-7; 8 nucleotides match TRBD2. The ends lost 7 bases at V and 4 bases at J; junction bases unmatched: 10. The CDR3 consists of 14 residues. Germline CDR1 SGHRS, CDR2 YFSETQ. CDR3 bases: TGCGCCAGCGCCCACAGCGGGAGTGTGTACGAGCAGTACTTC. Translating gives CASAHSGSVYEQYF.

This clone was detected once. This chain joins TRBV6-5 and TRBJ2-1; D possibly corresponds to TRBD1 (6 bases). CDR1 MNHEY and CDR2 SVGAGI come from the germline V gene. This CDR3 contains 14 residues. V was shortened by 0 bases and J by 10 bases, with 13 bases between the two germline ends. The CDR3 coding sequence is TGTGCCAGCAGTTACTCGAATGGGGGCGGGGAGCAGTTCTTC. Translating it yields CASSYSNGGGEQFF.

J is TRBJ2-7 and V is TRBV19, with 8 bases fitting TRBD1. The ends lost 3 bases at V and 5 bases at J; junction bases unmatched: 6. Per germline, CDR1 LNHDA and CDR2 SQIVND (reference sequence). The CDR3 consists of 14 residues. The CDR3 coding sequence is TGTGCCAGTAGTATCTGGACAGGGTCAGACGAGCAGTACTTC. It encodes CASSIWTGSDEQYF.

A single count supports this clone. The chain joins TRBV5-1 to TRBJ2-1; 10 bases are a match to TRBD2. The ends lost 5 bases at V and 12 bases at J; junction bases unmatched: 17. This CDR3 is 16 amino acids long. Germline CDR1 reads SGHRS; CDR2 reads YFSETQ. CDR3 bases: TGCGCCAGCAGACCCCGCGCTAGCGGGGGTTCACTCGGGCAGTTCTTC. Its translation: CASRPRASGGSLGQFF.

The chain uses TRBV15 and TRBJ1-5; no clear D. From germline, CDR1 is LNHNV and CDR2 YYDKDF (reference sequence). V shed 3 bases and J shed 5 bases, with 8 bases lying between them. The CDR3 is made up of 13 amino acids. CDR3 nucleotide sequence: TGTGCCACCAGCAGTAACACAGATCAGCCCCAGCATTTT. Its protein product is CATSSNTDQPQHF.

This clone showed up just once. The rearrangement links TRBV29-1 to TRBJ1-2; TRBD1 is a possible D gene (5 bases). Between the trimmed V and J ends, which lost 2 bases and 7 bases, there was a span of 11 bases. The CDR3 consists of 12 residues. CDR1 SQVTM and CDR2 ANQGSEA come from the germline V gene. CDR3 in amino acids: CSVEIQGLGYTF. The CDR3 nucleotides are TGCAGCGTTGAAATCCAGGGCCTTGGCTACACCTTC.

This chain uses TRBV28 with TRBJ1-3, with unresolved D. The germline CDR1 and CDR2 sequences are MDHEN and SYDVKM. Trimming shortened V by 5 bases and J by 2 bases, and 13 bases separated the two germline ends. There are 15 residues in the CDR3. The CDR3 DNA sequence: TGTGCCAGCAGTAGTACTAGTTTCACTGGAAACACCATATATTTT. Residues: CASSSTSFTGNTIYF.

This clone was seen a single time. This CDR3 is also generated by other DNA sequences in the sample. This chain connects TRBV7-3 to TRBJ2-2; the D gene is possibly TRBD1 (6 bases). Germline-derived CDR1 and CDR2 are SGHTA and FQGTGA. The length of the CDR3 is 14 residues. With 5 bases removed from V and 1 base from J, the gap between germline ends came to 8 bases. The CDR3 DNA sequence: TGTGCCAGCAGCCCACAGGGGAACACCGGGGAGCTGTTTTTT. Translated, it gives CASSPQGNTGELFF.

The chain carries TRBV5-6 and TRBJ1-1; D unresolved. The length of the CDR3 is 13 residues. CDR1 and CDR2 (germline): SGHDT, YYEEEE. Trimming took 0 bases from V and 5 from J, leaving 8 bases between them. CDR3 protein: CASSLEYITEAFF. CDR3 bases: TGTGCCAGCAGCTTGGAATATATAACTGAAGCTTTCTTT. Full variable domain (missing parts from reference TRBV5-6 and TRBJ1-1): DAGVTQSPTHLIKTRGQQVTLRCSPKSGHDTVSWYQQALGQGPQFIFQYYEEEERQRGNFPDRFSGHQFPNYSSELNVNALLLGDSALYLCASSLEYITEAFFGQGTRLTVV.

The genes are TRBV27 and TRBJ1-4; 11 bases match TRBD1. V trimming: 7 bases; J trimming: 9 bases; junction bases outside the gene matches: 7. The germline V gene has CDR1 MNHEY and CDR2 SMNVEV (reference sequence). The CDR3 is 14 residues long. The CDR3 is CASTSDRGRKKLFF. CDR3 bases: TGTGCCAGCACCTCGGACAGGGGGCGGAAAAAACTGTTTTTT.

This clone was counted a few times. The rearrangement joins TRBV10-3 to TRBJ2-3, with TRBD1 matching over 9 bases. The CDR3 runs 15 residues. The junction had 6 bases not matched to a gene; V was cut back by 6 bases and J by 2 bases. Germline assignment: CDR1 ENHRY and CDR2 SYGVKD. CDR3 nucleotide sequence: TGTGCCATCAGCAGACAGGGGGGGGACACAGATACGCAGTATTTT. This encodes CAISRQGGDTDTQYF.

The chain combines TRBV18 with TRBJ1-2; TRBD1 is a possible D gene (5 bases). The CDR3 covers 14 residues. Trimming pared 2 bases from V and 5 bases from J, leaving 12 bases between. The germline V gene encodes CDR1 KGHSH and CDR2 LQKENI. CDR3 in DNA: TGTGCCAGCTCACCAAGCGGGGGTCGGTATGGCTACACCTTC. This translates into CASSPSGGRYGYTF. Complete variable domain (other parts from reference TRBV18 and TRBJ1-2): NAGVMQNPRHLVRRRGQEARLRCSPMKGHSHVYWYRQLPEEGLKFMVYLQKENIIDESGMPKERFSAEFPKEGPSILRIQQVVRGDSAAYFCASSPSGGRYGYTFGSGTRLTVV.

The chain uses TRBV7-9 and TRBJ1-2, with 7 bases that match TRBD1. Germline CDR1 and CDR2: SEHNR and FQNEAQ (reference sequence). V gave up 5 bases and J gave up 4 bases; unmatched junction bases: 10. The CDR3 is 15 residues long. The CDR3 sequence: CASSPTPTGVYGYTF. The CDR3 DNA is TGTGCCAGCAGCCCGACTCCTACAGGGGTCTATGGCTACACCTTC.

The chain recombines TRBV7-8 with TRBJ2-1, with D perhaps TRBD2 (5 bases). This CDR3 spans 15 amino acids. Per the germline V gene, CDR1 is SGHVS and CDR2 is FQNEAQ. The V gene lost 5 bases and the J gene lost 6 bases, with 17 bases spanning the gap. CDR3 in DNA: TGTGCCAGCAGCCTACCTTCGAGCGGACCCAATGAGCAGTTCTTC. This sequence encodes CASSLPSSGPNEQFF.

The sample holds one count of this clone. CDR3 coding DNA: TGTGCCAGCAGTGTTACACCAGGACTAAGGGATGAAAAACTGTTTTTT. The encoded protein is CASSVTPGLRDEKLFF. The chain uses TRBV6-1 and TRBJ1-4; D gene ambiguous. V was clipped by 4 bases and J by 6 bases, with 18 bases between them. The germline V gene has CDR1 MNHNS and CDR2 SASEGT. There are 16 residues in the CDR3.

J is TRBJ2-7 and V is TRBV18, with TRBD2 identical over 7 bases. The germline V gene encodes CDR1 KGHSH and CDR2 LQKENI. The CDR3 is 15 residues long. V trimming: 4 bases; J trimming: 6 bases; junction bases outside the gene matches: 12. CDR3 residues: CASSRVRGDVLEQYF. The CDR3 DNA follows: TGTGCCAGCTCACGGGTCCGGGGGGACGTCCTCGAGCAGTACTTC.

The V call is TRBV14, the J call TRBJ2-2; D perhaps matches TRBD1 (5 bases). The CDR3 length is 15 residues. In germline, CDR1 is SGHDN, CDR2 FVKESK. The ends were cut back, 1 base at V and 1 base at J, with 7 bases in the middle. CDR3 loop: CASSQVGQNTGELFF. The CDR3 coding sequence is TGTGCCAGCAGCCAAGTCGGACAGAACACCGGGGAGCTGTTTTTT.

The chain uses TRBV6-5 and TRBJ2-1, with 7 positions matching TRBD2. Germline CDR1 and CDR2: MNHEY and SVGAGI. The CDR3 has 15 amino acids. After removal of 5 bases from V and 0 bases from J, the junction contained 4 bases not matched to a gene. In nucleotides, the CDR3 is TGTGCCAGCAGTCTCCCGGGGGGCTCCTACAATGAGCAGTTCTTC. Its translation is CASSLPGGSYNEQFF.

About this clone: Other nucleotide sequences from this sample produce the same CDR3. The chain carries TRBV7-2 and TRBJ2-7; 10 bases are a match to TRBD2. Germline lookup yields CDR1 SGHTA and CDR2 FQGNSA. CDR3 size: 16 residues. The V and J ends lost 1 base and 3 bases, in that order; junction bases with no gene match: 6. This CDR3 is CASSLGPSGGFYEQYF. The CDR3 DNA is TGTGCCAGCAGCTTAGGTCCTAGCGGGGGATTCTACGAGCAGTACTTC.